This T cell receptor beta chain was profiled in a study of T cell clones after liver transplantation. Whole-study context: At least one year of complete immunosuppression withdrawal without enzymes over twice normal defined tolerance.

V dropped 5 bases and J dropped 7; count of bases not matched to a gene: 13. The CDR3 has 16 residues. The V gene's germline CDR1 is SGHAT and CDR2 FQNNGV. This table comes from immunoSEQ multiplex PCR, and its TCRdb copy is limited to in-frame clones, with some not included. The data hold some 59,000 clones, with 71% observed a single time. The source is a human donor who received a liver transplant. The sequencing here drew on CD4+ T cells from blood, taken before liver transplant. The chain carries TRBV11-2 and TRBJ1-2, with TRBD1 matching 10 bases. CDR3: CASSRHGGTGEGGYTF. The CDR3 DNA sequence: TGTGCCAGCAGCCGTCATGGGGGGACAGGGGAAGGTGGCTACACCTTC.